This section outlines one TCR beta chain sequence together with its context. Repertoires were generated with immunoSEQ multiplex PCR, while TCRdb's copy carries only in-frame clones and drops some. The sample includes approximately 20,000 clones, about 90% of them seen just once. The germline V and J ends were trimmed by 3 bases and 11 bases, with 11 bases remaining between them. CDR1 is LNHNV and CDR2 is YYDKDF in the germline V gene (reference sequence). The CDR3 consists of 12 residues. This sample was included in a study of T cell changes during pregnancy in multiple sclerosis. This specimen was CD8+ T cells from peripheral blood mononuclear cells, taken after pregnancy. The clonotype was recovered from a female donor in good health, enrolled as a control in a pregnancy study. This sequence joins TRBV15 and TRBJ1-5; D might be TRBD1 (5 bases). The CDR3 reads CATSSAQTAQHF. In DNA form, the CDR3 reads TGTGCCACCAGCAGTGCTCAGACAGCCCAGCATTTT.